This T cell receptor beta chain was sequenced for a study of CD8+ T cells in alopecia areata. Extracted RNA was reverse transcribed into cDNA, the sequencing template. Data came from immunoSEQ multiplex PCR; TCRdb stores just in-frame clones and leaves some out. This sample has 4,400 or so clones, with around three fifths found just once. As for treatment: oral pan-JAK inhibitor, 5-10 mg twice daily. Researchers took lesional scalp punch biopsies and peripheral blood from people who were alopecia areata patients. Study-wide results and caveats: Possibly because of HLA-related factors, TCR sharing was less clear across patients than in mice. Administration of tofacitinib significantly diminished scalp clonality and expanded CD8+ clones within the top 100.

Per germline, CDR1 LGHNA and CDR2 YSLEER. There are 16 residues in the CDR3. Concerning this clone: Antigen specificity is unknown.

This material consisted of skin, taken between weeks 36 and 40, from a patient treated with tofacitinib. The TCR originated in a human donor with alopecia areata. V gene TRBV4-3 combines with J gene TRBJ2-5, with unresolved D. The end of the DNA fits TRBJ2-7 better, so the J call may be wrong. Written as DNA, the CDR3 is TGCGCCAGCAGCCAAGATCTCGAAGGTTCGCACGGCGAGCAGTACTTC. Its protein is CASSQDLEGSHGEQYF.